Listed below are T cell receptor beta chains from one sample, sequenced in a study of cytomegalovirus exposure and HLA in healthy donors. TCRdb's copy holds only in-frame clones and misses some; the assay was immunoSEQ multiplex PCR. This sample has about 130,000 clones, with 70% to 80% found just once. Sequencing input: PBMCs. These TCRs come from a woman in her sixties in good health and CMV-seropositive. Each CDR3 is given with its conserved first and last residue. D genes are given only for firm matches. Size is stated for part of the rows, as once, few or many counts, or as a class when the clone is expanded.

V	size	J	D	CDR3	DNA
TRBV10-3	NA	TRBJ2-7	TRBD1	CAISIDDRDRRYF	TGTGCCATCAGCATTGATGACCGGGACAGGAGGTACTTC
TRBV2	NA	TRBJ2-7	NA	CASIPGLTPGEQYF	TGTGCCAGCATTCCGGGACTCACCCCCGGCGAGCAGTACTTC
TRBV6-1	few	TRBJ1-5	NA	CASSESRGGQPQHF	TGTGCCAGCAGTGAATCCAGGGGCGGTCAGCCCCAGCATTTT
TRBV5-1	NA	TRBJ2-1	TRBD2	CASSLGGAGGGNEQFF	TGCGCCAGCAGCTTGGGAGGAGCGGGAGGTGGGAATGAGCAGTTCTTC
TRBV2	NA	TRBJ2-3	NA	CATRSQGRTDTQYF	TGTGCCACCCGATCACAGGGTCGCACAGATACGCAGTATTTT
TRBV28	NA	TRBJ1-5	NA	CASSFRRGDYSNQPQHF	TGTGCCAGCAGTTTCCGCAGGGGCGATTATAGCAATCAGCCCCAGCATTTT
TRBV6-5	NA	TRBJ1-5	NA	CASSSTWGSNQPQHF	TGTGCCAGCAGTAGCACCTGGGGCAGCAATCAGCCCCAGCATTTT
TRBV27	NA	TRBJ1-2	NA	CASSLQQSYGYTF	TGTGCCAGCAGTTTACAACAGTCCTATGGCTACACCTTC
TRBV4-1	NA	TRBJ2-3	TRBD1	CASSPGQGSTDTQYF	TGCGCCAGCAGCCCAGGACAGGGGAGCACAGATACGCAGTATTTT
TRBV6-5	few	TRBJ2-7	NA	CASSQDPSGREQYF	TGTGCCAGCAGTCAGGACCCTTCTGGGAGAGAGCAGTACTTC
TRBV9	NA	TRBJ1-2	TRBD1	CASSVDPGQDYGYTF	TGTGCCAGCAGCGTAGATCCAGGACAGGACTATGGCTACACCTTC
TRBV7-7	NA	TRBJ2-1	TRBD2	CASSPGLAGGQDEQFF	TGTGCTAGCAGCCCAGGACTAGCGGGAGGGCAGGATGAGCAGTTCTTC